This passage covers 29 T cell receptor beta chains from one sample sequenced in a study of T-cell reconstitution after alpha-beta-depleted transplantation in children. Unique molecular identifiers were incorporated when the TCRbeta library was constructed. TCRdb independently ran MiXCR on the PCR reads; one entry per CDR3 protein. There are about 400,000 distinct CDR3 sequences in the sample; over 20% occur only once, and approximately 3.9% lies in the top ten. This material consisted of PBMCs from the stem cell graft donor, taken from the stem cell graft. The source of these receptors is a human donor who donated a stem cell graft to a child with acute myeloid leukemia.

The chain combines TRBV5-5 with TRBJ2-1; 10 nucleotides agree with TRBD2. This CDR3 is 14 amino acids long. Germline V gene sequence: CDR1 SGHKS, CDR2 YYEKEE (reference sequence). CDR3 loop: CATEREGAYNEQFF. CDR3 DNA: TGTGCTACGGAGCGGGAGGGGGCCTACAATGAGCAGTTCTTC. The full variable domain, with the rest looked up from reference TRBV5-5 and TRBJ2-1, is DAGVTQSPTHLIKTRGQQVTLRCSPISGHKSVSWYQQVLGQGPQFIFQYYEKEERGRGNFPDRFSARQFPNYSSELNVNALLLGDSALYLCATEREGAYNEQFFGPGTRLTVL.

The chain joins TRBV28 to TRBJ1-4, with D perhaps TRBD1 (6 bases). Germline V gives CDR1 MDHEN, CDR2 SYDVKM. V was shortened by 5 bases and J by 8 bases, with 18 bases between the two germline ends. The length of the CDR3 is 15 residues. The CDR3 protein is CASSAPGHRGEKLFF. CDR3 DNA: TGTGCCAGCAGTGCACCGGGACACCGAGGCGAAAAACTGTTTTTT. The full variable domain, its missing parts supplied by reference TRBV28 and TRBJ1-4, is DVKVTQSSRYLVKRTGEKVFLECVQDMDHENMFWYRQDPGLGLRLIYFSYDVKMKEKGDIPEGYSVSREKKERFSLILESASTNQTSMYLCASSAPGHRGEKLFFGSGTQLSVL.

This clonotype was picked up a small number of times. The gene calls are TRBV20-1 and TRBJ2-5; a possible D gene is TRBD1 (6 bases). CDR3 length equals 14 residues. Germline CDR1 reads DFQATT; CDR2 reads SNEGSKA (reference sequence). The V end was cut by 0 bases, the J end by 4 bases, with 12 bases between. In nucleotides, the CDR3 is TGCAGTGCTAGAGATGAGGGGGTTGGAGAGACCCAGTACTTC. Encoded protein: CSARDEGVGETQYF.

This clonotype has at least ten counts. This chain joins TRBV9 and TRBJ2-7; 8 bases line up with TRBD2. The germline V gene encodes CDR1 SGDLS and CDR2 YYNGEE. This CDR3 is 14 amino acids long. Trimming cost V 4 bases and J 3 bases; bases outside gene matches: 6. CDR3 region: CASSSRTSSYEQYF. CDR3 bases: TGTGCCAGCAGCTCTAGGACTAGCAGCTACGAGCAGTACTTC.

The table lists this clonotype with a few counts. The DNA for the CDR3 is TGTGCCAGCAGTTGGGGGACAGGGGCCTCTGGGGCCAACGTCCTGACTTTC. Its translation: CASSWGTGASGANVLTF. V gene TRBV12-3 or TRBV12-4 combines with J gene TRBJ2-6; 10 bases fit TRBD1. CDR3 size: 17 residues. The ends lost 4 bases at V and 0 bases at J; junction bases unmatched: 3.

This clonotype was seen only a few times. This rearrangement joins TRBV12-3 or TRBV12-4 to TRBJ2-7; no clear D gene. The CDR3 has 13 residues. The ends were cut back, 6 bases at V and 0 bases at J, with 9 bases in the middle. CDR3 sequence reads: CASSPTYSYEQYF. CDR3 bases: TGTGCCAGCAGCCCGACTTACTCCTACGAGCAGTACTTC.

This clonotype was observed many times. This chain uses TRBV12-3 or TRBV12-4 with TRBJ1-2, with 7 bases aligning to TRBD1. The CDR3 has 12 amino acids. V shed 5 bases, J shed 5 bases, and the junction held 2 bases outside the gene matches. CDR3 residues: CASSNRGYGYTF. In nucleotides, the CDR3 is TGTGCCAGCAGTAACAGGGGATATGGCTACACCTTC.

This chain uses TRBV20-1 with TRBJ2-2; a possible D gene is TRBD2 (5 bases). Germline assignment: CDR1 DFQATT and CDR2 SNEGSKA (reference sequence). V lost 2 bases and J lost 7, with 11 bases in between. This CDR3 has 13 amino acids. The CDR3 region is CSARTRANGELFF. CDR3 DNA sequence: TGCAGTGCTAGAACTAGGGCGAACGGGGAGCTGTTTTTT.

This clonotype was observed a few times. The chain carries TRBV29-1 and TRBJ2-7; D might be TRBD1 (6 bases). Germline assignment: CDR1 SQVTM and CDR2 ANQGSEA. Trimming stripped 7 bases from V and 3 bases from J, with 10 bases between. There are 11 residues in the CDR3. Here the CDR3 DNA reads TGCAGCGCCGGGGACAACTACGAGCAGTACTTC. This codes for CSAGDNYEQYF.

In DNA form, the CDR3 reads TGCGCCAGCAGCCAAGCGGGAGGAGGGCCAGATACGCAGTATTTT. Amino acid sequence: CASSQAGGGPDTQYF. The chain carries TRBV4-1 and TRBJ2-3, with 7 bases lining up with TRBD2. CDR3 length equals 15 residues. The germline gives CDR1 MGHRA, CDR2 YSYEKL. The trim removed 1 base at V and 4 bases at J, leaving 5 bases unmatched.

This clonotype was recorded a few times. The chain links TRBV7-2 to TRBJ1-1; D not certain. Germline lookup yields CDR1 SGHTA and CDR2 FQGNSA. The CDR3 has 14 amino acids. V was clipped by 1 base and J by 8 bases, with 14 bases between them. The CDR3 bases are TGTGCCAGCAGCTTAGGTCTGGGCACTTTAGAAGCTTTCTTT. It translates to CASSLGLGTLEAFF.

This clonotype was found many times. V and J are TRBV20-1 and TRBJ2-1; 13 bases are shared with TRBD2. The V segment lost 6 bases and the J segment 8 bases; nucleotides outside the gene matches: 13. From germline, CDR1 is DFQATT and CDR2 SNEGSKA (reference sequence). The CDR3 loop spans 16 amino acids. This CDR3 reads CSANGLAGDRSDEQFF. CDR3 sequence (DNA): TGCAGTGCCAACGGACTAGCGGGAGACCGCAGCGATGAGCAGTTCTTC.

The chain employs TRBV7-2 and TRBJ1-1; 9 bases align to TRBD1. The junction had 9 bases not matched to a gene; V was cut back by 5 bases and J by 11 bases. The CDR3 runs 13 residues. Germline V gene data show CDR1 as SGHTA and CDR2 as FQGNSA. The CDR3, as DNA: TGTGCCAGCAGCCAGGGACAGGGCGTCGGGGCTTTCTTT. This sequence encodes CASSQGQGVGAFF.

V is TRBV6-5 and J is TRBJ2-5; D possibly uses TRBD1 or TRBD2 (5 bases each). In germline, CDR1 is MNHEY, CDR2 SVGAGI. The germline V and J ends were trimmed by 2 bases and 9 bases, with 22 bases remaining between them. This CDR3 region has 16 residues. CDR3 nucleotide sequence: TGTGCCAGCAGTTACGTTAGGGACCCCAGGGCGGCGTCCCAGTACTTC. Its protein product is CASSYVRDPRAASQYF.

This clonotype was counted between two and nine times. The rearrangement uses TRBV4-2 and TRBJ2-1; D remains unclear. Trimming cost V 0 bases and J 0 bases, with 6 bases left between them. Germline CDR1 is LGHNA and CDR2 is YNFKEQ. The CDR3 runs to 15 residues. CDR3 nucleotides: TGTGCCAGCAGCCAAGAGACTGTCTCCTACAATGAGCAGTTCTTC. It specifies CASSQETVSYNEQFF.

This chain links TRBV27 with TRBJ2-1; 7 bases are shared with TRBD2. Germline V gives CDR1 MNHEY, CDR2 SMNVEV (reference sequence). The junction had 16 bases not matched to a gene; V was cut back by 5 bases and J by 9 bases. The CDR3 is 16 amino acids. The CDR3 protein is CASSPASSAGVREQFF. CDR3 nucleotide sequence: TGTGCCAGCAGTCCTGCTTCTTCGGCGGGAGTACGTGAGCAGTTCTTC.

The chain links TRBV28 to TRBJ2-1; D is undetermined. V was shortened by 8 bases and J by 8 bases, with 13 bases between the two germline ends. Germline assignment: CDR1 MDHEN and CDR2 SYDVKM. This CDR3 contains 12 residues. This CDR3 reads CASSLGFYEQFF. CDR3 bases: TGTGCCAGCTCTTTGGGTTTCTATGAGCAGTTCTTC. Full variable domain (missing parts from reference TRBV28 and TRBJ2-1): DVKVTQSSRYLVKRTGEKVFLECVQDMDHENMFWYRQDPGLGLRLIYFSYDVKMKEKGDIPEGYSVSREKKERFSLILESASTNQTSMYLCASSLGFYEQFFGPGTRLTVL.

The chain employs TRBV20-1 and TRBJ2-2; 8 bases match TRBD2. The length of the CDR3 is 14 residues. J gave up 4 bases and V 4 bases, and 5 bases lay outside the gene matches. The V gene's germline CDR1 is DFQATT and CDR2 SNEGSKA (reference sequence). CDR3 nucleotide sequence: TGCAGTGCTATTGGAGCGGGAGCCACCGGGGAGCTGTTTTTT. Translated: CSAIGAGATGELFF.

There are a few counts of this clonotype. CDR3 nucleotide sequence: TGTGCCAGCAGCCCCAGGGGCGGGAGCGCCAATGAGCAGTTCTTC. Its protein is CASSPRGGSANEQFF. The V gene is TRBV27, the J gene TRBJ2-1, with D perhaps matching TRBD2 (7 bases). With 6 bases removed from V and 6 bases from J, the gap between germline ends came to 18 bases. Germline CDR1 reads MNHEY; CDR2 reads SMNVEV (reference sequence). The CDR3 consists of 15 residues.

The rearrangement uses TRBV12-3 or TRBV12-4 and TRBJ1-5; D perhaps matches TRBD1 (6 bases). Trimming left V 7 bases short and J 1 base short, with 17 bases between. CDR3 length: 16 amino acids. The DNA for the CDR3 is TGTGCCAGCAACCGGGACAACGGTTTAAGCAATCAGCCCCAGCATTTT. Translating gives CASNRDNGLSNQPQHF.

J is TRBJ2-3 and V is TRBV2; tentative D call: TRBD2 (6 bases). The CDR3 contains 13 residues. Trimming removed 6 bases at V and 2 bases at J, with 9 bases between. CDR1 is SNHLY, CDR2 FYNNEI, per germline. This CDR3 is CASSTSYTDTQYF. CDR3 sequence (DNA): TGTGCCAGCAGCACTAGCTACACAGATACGCAGTATTTT.

This clonotype came up many times. The chain has TRBV9 and TRBJ2-7, with D possibly matching TRBD2 (5 bases). Trimming left V 4 bases short and J 1 base short, with 12 bases between. The V gene's germline CDR1 is SGDLS and CDR2 YYNGEE. The CDR3 sequence is 14 residues long. The DNA of the CDR3 is TGTGCCAGCAGCCCACAACGGGGTTCCTACGAGCAGTACTTC. Encoded protein: CASSPQRGSYEQYF.

The CDR3 DNA reads as TGTGCCAGTAGTATAGTGGGGGTGGAGACCCAGTACTTC. It specifies CASSIVGVETQYF. The V and J genes are TRBV19 and TRBJ2-5; D may be TRBD1 or TRBD2 (5 bases each). Germline CDR1 is LNHDA and CDR2 is SQIVND (reference sequence). The CDR3 covers 13 residues. V lost 1 base and J 5 bases, leaving 8 bases between the germline ends.

This clonotype was detected many times. V and J are TRBV12-3 or TRBV12-4 and TRBJ1-5; no definite D call. The CDR3 contains 14 residues. V lost 6 bases and J lost 3, with 12 bases in between. CDR3 residues: CASSPGLPNQPQHF. The CDR3 coding sequence is TGTGCCAGCAGCCCTGGACTGCCCAATCAGCCCCAGCATTTT.

The chain carries TRBV7-2 and TRBJ2-5; D unresolved. The CDR3 sequence is 13 residues long. Looked up from germline, CDR1 is SGHTA and CDR2 is FQGNSA. Trimming removed 8 bases at V and 2 bases at J, with 12 bases between. CDR3 loop: CASRAPDQETQYF. In DNA form, the CDR3 reads TGTGCCAGCCGGGCACCAGATCAAGAGACCCAGTACTTC. Full variable domain (rest looked up from reference TRBV7-2 and TRBJ2-5): GAGVSQSPSNKVTEKGKDVELRCDPISGHTALYWYRQSLGQGLEFLIYFQGNSAPDKSGLPSDRFSAERTGGSVSTLTIQRTQQEDSAVYLCASRAPDQETQYFGPGTRLLVL.

The CDR3 protein is CASSLVSAVAGNEQFF. CDR3 in DNA: TGTGCCAGCAGCTTAGTCTCGGCAGTAGCGGGCAATGAGCAGTTCTTC. This chain links TRBV11-3 with TRBJ2-1; 7 positions match TRBD2. V shed 1 base, J shed 6 bases, and the junction held 9 bases outside the gene matches. This CDR3 is 16 amino acids long. Germline-derived CDR1 and CDR2 are SGHNT and YENEEA.

This chain uses TRBV20-1 with TRBJ1-2; the D is unclear. V dropped 0 bases and J dropped 2 bases, with 10 bases sitting between them. From germline, CDR1 is DFQATT and CDR2 SNEGSKA (reference sequence). This CDR3 region has 14 residues. CDR3 region: CSARDLEENYGYTF. DNA of the CDR3: TGCAGTGCTAGAGATCTGGAGGAGAACTATGGCTACACCTTC.

V gene TRBV6-2 or TRBV6-3 combines with J gene TRBJ2-1; D gene uncertain. The CDR3 sequence is 15 residues long. The germline CDR1 and CDR2 sequences are MNHEY and SVGEGT. V was trimmed by 7 bases and J by 0 bases, leaving 13 bases between them. For the CDR3, the DNA is TGTGCCAGCACCGACCGTCAGTTCTCCTACAATGAGCAGTTCTTC. Its protein is CASTDRQFSYNEQFF.

This clonotype has at least ten counts. The chain joins TRBV7-2 to TRBJ2-7, with D uncertain. CDR1 is SGHTA, CDR2 FQGNSA, per germline. Trimming cost V 0 bases and J 2 bases, with 8 bases left between them. This CDR3 has 14 amino acids. CDR3 in DNA: TGTGCCAGCAGCTTAGCCTCAGGTACCTACGAGCAGTACTTC. Protein product: CASSLASGTYEQYF. Using reference TRBV7-2 and TRBJ2-7 for the parts outside the CDR3, the full variable domain is GAGVSQSPSNKVTEKGKDVELRCDPISGHTALYWYRQSLGQGLEFLIYFQGNSAPDKSGLPSDRFSAERTGGSVSTLTIQRTQQEDSAVYLCASSLASGTYEQYFGPGTRLTVT.